The 23 T cell receptor beta chains in this list originate from one sample, sequenced in a study of T cell responses to AZD1222 COVID-19 vaccine. Measured with immunoSEQ multiplex PCR; TCRdb has only the in-frame clones, and not every one. The profile covers about 150,000 clones, with 80% to 90% appearing a single time and about a tenth taken by the ten largest. The material was peripheral blood, obtained 28 days after the second AZD1222 dose. These receptors were taken from an adult who received the AZD1222 COVID-19 vaccine.

This rearrangement joins TRBV6-5 to TRBJ2-1; a weak D match, TRBD2 (5 bases). The CDR3 is 13 residues long. The V gene lost 6 bases and the J gene lost 6 bases, with 12 bases spanning the gap. CDR1 is MNHEY, CDR2 SVGAGI, per germline. CDR3 sequence reads: CASSMGEGNEQFF. DNA for the CDR3: TGTGCCAGCAGCATGGGAGAGGGCAATGAGCAGTTCTTC.

CDR3 sequence: CASSTLPGNTEAFF. The CDR3 region has the DNA TGTGCCAGCAGCACCCTACCAGGGAACACTGAAGCTTTCTTT. This sequence joins TRBV28 and TRBJ1-1; D gene unclear. V was pared by 6 bases and J by 1 base, with 12 bases between. The CDR3 has 14 amino acids. Germline V lookup: CDR1 MDHEN, CDR2 SYDVKM.

The genes are TRBV7-6 and TRBJ2-1; D call uncertain. Germline assignment: CDR1 SGHVS and CDR2 FNYEAQ. V was clipped by 4 bases and J by 9 bases, with 13 bases between them. The CDR3 contains 13 residues. CDR3: CASSSPPVGEQFF. In nucleotides, the CDR3 is TGTGCCAGCAGCTCCCCCCCAGTCGGTGAGCAGTTCTTC.

This chain connects TRBV9 to TRBJ1-4, with a tentative D call TRBD1 (5 bases). Germline V gene sequence: CDR1 SGDLS, CDR2 YYNGEE. The CDR3 has 13 residues. With 5 bases removed from V and 4 bases from J, the gap between germline ends came to 9 bases. The CDR3: CASRGEGNEKLFF. CDR3 in DNA: TGTGCCAGCAGGGGGGAAGGTAATGAAAAACTGTTTTTT. Based on the CDR3 plus reference TRBV9 and TRBJ1-4, the full variable domain is DSGVTQTPKHLITATGQRVTLRCSPRSGDLSVYWYQQSLDQGLQFLIQYYNGEERAKGNILERFSAQQFPDLHSELNLSSLELGDSALYFCASRGEGNEKLFFGSGTQLSVL.

This clone was picked up one time. This sequence joins TRBV28 and TRBJ2-3, with D unclear. The length of the CDR3 is 15 residues. The germline V and J ends were trimmed by 5 bases and 6 bases, with 18 bases remaining between them. Germline CDR1 MDHEN, CDR2 SYDVKM. This CDR3 is CASSPRLSQPDTQYF. In nucleotides, the CDR3 is TGTGCCAGCAGTCCCAGGTTGAGCCAACCCGATACGCAGTATTTT.

This clone was seen only once. The genes are TRBV19 and TRBJ1-2; 8 bases are a match to TRBD1. V trimming: 8 bases; J trimming: 8 bases; junction bases outside the gene matches: 16. The CDR3 is 15 amino acids. Germline values: CDR1 LNHDA, CDR2 SQIVND (reference sequence). This chain's CDR3 is CASARVVQGAWGYTF. In DNA form, the CDR3 reads TGTGCCAGTGCGCGGGTGGTGCAGGGGGCATGGGGCTACACCTTC.

The chain employs TRBV11-1 and TRBJ1-1, with D perhaps TRBD1 (5 bases). The CDR3 loop spans 14 amino acids. Germline V gene sequence: CDR1 SGHAT, CDR2 FQDESV (reference sequence). Trimming removed 1 base at V and 1 base at J, with 7 bases between. The DNA of the CDR3 is TGTGCCAGCAGCTTAGTTAGGGGGAACACTGAAGCTTTCTTT. It encodes CASSLVRGNTEAFF.

The rearrangement joins TRBV5-6 to TRBJ2-7; D may correspond to TRBD1 or TRBD2 (7 bases each). V was cut by 0 bases and J by 2 bases, with 15 bases left in between. The CDR3 totals 16 residues. From germline, CDR1 is SGHDT and CDR2 YYEEEE. The CDR3 reads CASSLGLTGTTYEQYF. In DNA, the CDR3 is TGTGCCAGCAGCTTGGGTCTGACAGGGACTACCTACGAGCAGTACTTC.

The gene calls are TRBV7-9 and TRBJ2-5, with 14 bases aligning to TRBD2. This CDR3 region has 17 residues. The V gene end was trimmed by 5 bases and the J gene end by 5 bases; junction bases not matched to a gene: 10. Germline CDR1 and CDR2: SEHNR and FQNEAQ (reference sequence). This chain's CDR3 is CASSPTGLAGGRETQYF. The DNA for the CDR3 is TGTGCCAGCAGCCCCACTGGACTAGCGGGAGGACGGGAGACCCAGTACTTC.

V gene TRBV18 combines with J gene TRBJ2-3; D is undetermined. Trimming removed 2 bases at V and 6 bases at J, with 3 bases between. Looked up from germline, CDR1 is KGHSH and CDR2 is LQKENI. CDR3 length: 11 amino acids. As DNA, the CDR3 is TGTGCCAGCTCACCAGAGGATACGCAGTATTTT. Translation: CASSPEDTQYF.

As for this clone: Compared with germline, one end of the junction differs, possibly owing to a read error. The CDR3 DNA reads TGTGCCAGCAGTAACTCTGGGGCCAACGTCCTGACTTTC. Its protein product is CASSNSGANVLTF. The chain is built from TRBV6-6 and TRBJ2-6, with D uncertain. Germline CDR1 is MNHNY and CDR2 is SVGAGI (reference sequence). This CDR3 spans 13 amino acids.

The rearrangement joins TRBV5-4 to TRBJ1-1, with 8 bases matching TRBD1. CDR1 SGHNT and CDR2 YYREEE come from the germline V gene (reference sequence). Trimming cost V 4 bases and J 5 bases; bases outside gene matches: 10. This CDR3 region has 15 residues. The CDR3, as DNA: TGTGCCAGCAGCGTGACAGGGGCCAGGGGTACTGAAGCTTTCTTT. Protein product: CASSVTGARGTEAFF.

V gene TRBV24-1 combines with J gene TRBJ2-1, with 11 bases matching TRBD2. This CDR3 is 16 amino acids long. V shed 4 bases, J shed 1 base, and the junction held 2 bases outside the gene matches. Per the germline V gene, CDR1 is KGHDR and CDR2 is SFDVKD. This CDR3 reads CATSELAGVSYNEQFF. CDR3 in DNA: TGTGCCACCAGTGAACTAGCGGGAGTTTCCTACAATGAGCAGTTCTTC.

This chain connects TRBV19 to TRBJ2-2; D could derive from TRBD1 or TRBD2 (5 bases each). V lost 5 bases, J lost 5 bases, and 18 bases lay in between. The CDR3 loop spans 16 amino acids. Germline assignment: CDR1 LNHDA and CDR2 SQIVND (reference sequence). The CDR3 reads CASSLSGTARTGELFF. The CDR3 DNA reads TGTGCCAGTAGTCTATCCGGGACCGCGAGGACCGGGGAGCTGTTTTTT.

Many counts were recorded for this clone. The chain links TRBV19 to TRBJ2-7; D perhaps matches TRBD2 (5 bases). V lost 6 bases and J lost 6, with 21 bases in between. The CDR3 contains 15 residues. CDR1 is LNHDA and CDR2 is SQIVND in the germline V gene (reference sequence). The CDR3 loop reads CASSPQEAGILEQYF. DNA for the CDR3: TGTGCCAGTAGCCCTCAGGAGGCAGGAATACTCGAGCAGTACTTC.

This chain connects TRBV5-1 to TRBJ2-1, with TRBD2 identical over 14 bases. The CDR3 spans 15 residues. V shed 4 bases and J 6 bases; nucleotides not matched to a gene: 3. CDR1 and CDR2 from the germline V gene are SGHRS and YFSETQ. DNA for the CDR3: TGCGCCAGCAGCCTCGGGACTAGCGGGAGCAATGAGCAGTTCTTC. Amino acid sequence: CASSLGTSGSNEQFF.

This chain joins TRBV9 and TRBJ1-3; possibly TRBD1 for D (5 bases). The CDR3 is 14 amino acids. Deletions cut 0 bases from V and 4 bases from J, with 8 bases between. CDR1 is SGDLS, CDR2 YYNGEE, per germline. The CDR3 nucleotides read TGTGCCAGCAGCGTAGCCGGGGGAGGAAACACCATATATTTT. It encodes CASSVAGGGNTIYF.

This sequence joins TRBV5-1 and TRBJ2-1; D is unclear. V was shortened by 0 bases and J by 2 bases, with 9 bases between the two germline ends. The CDR3 has 15 amino acids. CDR1 is SGHRS, CDR2 YFSETQ, per germline. CDR3 protein: CASSLEGNTYNEQFF. The CDR3 DNA sequence: TGCGCCAGCAGCTTGGAGGGAAATACCTACAATGAGCAGTTCTTC.

CDR3: CASSPRTSFPDTQYF. The DNA of the CDR3 is TGTGCCAGCAGCCCCCGGACTAGCTTTCCAGATACGCAGTATTTT. The gene calls are TRBV3-1 (or the pseudogene TRBV3-2) and TRBJ2-3, with 8 bases aligning to TRBD2. The CDR3 is made up of 15 amino acids. Trimming at V came to 4 bases and at J to 4 bases, leaving 7 bases not matched to a gene. The germline CDR1 and CDR2 sequences are LGHDT and YNNKEL (reference sequence).

CDR3 DNA: TGTGCCAGCAGCTTATCCCCTATGCCTAGGTGGAATGAAAAACTGTTTTTT. This encodes CASSLSPMPRWNEKLFF. This chain joins TRBV11-2 and TRBJ1-4, with D uncertain. CDR1 and CDR2 from the germline V gene are SGHAT and FQNNGV. Trimming took off 2 bases at V and 5 bases at J, with 18 bases between the two ends. The CDR3 spans 17 residues.

The genes are TRBV28 and TRBJ2-7; D could derive from TRBD1 or TRBD2 (5 bases each). The CDR3 contains 16 residues. Trimming shortened V by 6 bases and J by 0 bases, and 18 bases separated the two germline ends. Germline CDR1 and CDR2: MDHEN and SYDVKM. CDR3 amino acids: CASSRRDGISSYEQYF. CDR3 sequence (DNA): TGTGCCAGCAGCCGCAGGGACGGAATAAGCTCCTACGAGCAGTACTTC.

The J gene is TRBJ2-1, the V gene TRBV20-1, with D perhaps TRBD2 (6 bases). The CDR3 runs to 15 residues. The V gene's germline CDR1 is DFQATT and CDR2 SNEGSKA (reference sequence). Trimming stripped 6 bases from V and 2 bases from J, with 17 bases between. The CDR3 sequence: CSASSGALAYNEQFF. In DNA form, the CDR3 reads TGCAGTGCGAGTAGCGGAGCCCTGGCCTACAATGAGCAGTTCTTC.

The V and J genes are TRBV5-8 and TRBJ2-3; no clear D. This CDR3 has 11 residues. CDR1 is SGHTS and CDR2 is YDEGEE in the germline V gene. V lost 4 bases and J 3 bases, leaving 3 bases between the germline ends. Here the CDR3 reads CASSTTDTQYF. As DNA, the CDR3 is TGTGCCAGCAGCACGACAGATACGCAGTATTTT. The variable domain in full, with the rest retrieved from reference TRBV5-8 and TRBJ2-3, is EAGVTQSPTHLIKTRGQQATLRCSPISGHTSVYWYQQALGLGLQFLLWYDEGEERNRGNFPPRFSGRQFPNYSSELNVNALELEDSALYLCASSTTDTQYFGPGTRLTVL.